This TCR beta chain was sequenced during a study of human T cells and chemical hapten exposure. In the study overall: The sensitizing agent was 2% DPC, placed on about 2 cm by about 2 cm of upper inner arm skin. Read at 6 days, the patch tests placed 0.01% DPC on the upper back.

Single cDNA molecules in the library carried unique molecular identifiers attached during preparation. MiXCR, run by TCRdb on the RACE reads, gives a single entry per CDR3 protein. The sample contains some 91,000 distinct CDR3 sequences, 12% of which appear only once. Stated time point: patch test 1, 2 weeks after DPC sensitization. Treatment in this sample: therapeutic diphenylcyclopropenone sensitization with weekly scalp DPC. In every case, blood was obtained before the patch test was applied. Trimming removed 4 bases at V and 1 base at J, with 13 bases between. The CDR3 is made up of 15 amino acids. This clonotype was observed at least ten times.

The genes are TRBV12-3 or TRBV12-4 and TRBJ1-1; tentative D call: TRBD1 (5 bases). The clonotype was recovered from a woman in her 40s with alopecia areata. Some clones in this sample may be carry-over from other donors' samples. The input for sequencing was whole blood, taken in connection with sensitization to the hapten diphenylcyclopropenone (DPC). CDR3 sequence: CASSWLTVSNTEAFF. CDR3 nucleotides: TGTGCCAGCAGTTGGCTGACAGTTTCGAACACTGAAGCTTTCTTT.